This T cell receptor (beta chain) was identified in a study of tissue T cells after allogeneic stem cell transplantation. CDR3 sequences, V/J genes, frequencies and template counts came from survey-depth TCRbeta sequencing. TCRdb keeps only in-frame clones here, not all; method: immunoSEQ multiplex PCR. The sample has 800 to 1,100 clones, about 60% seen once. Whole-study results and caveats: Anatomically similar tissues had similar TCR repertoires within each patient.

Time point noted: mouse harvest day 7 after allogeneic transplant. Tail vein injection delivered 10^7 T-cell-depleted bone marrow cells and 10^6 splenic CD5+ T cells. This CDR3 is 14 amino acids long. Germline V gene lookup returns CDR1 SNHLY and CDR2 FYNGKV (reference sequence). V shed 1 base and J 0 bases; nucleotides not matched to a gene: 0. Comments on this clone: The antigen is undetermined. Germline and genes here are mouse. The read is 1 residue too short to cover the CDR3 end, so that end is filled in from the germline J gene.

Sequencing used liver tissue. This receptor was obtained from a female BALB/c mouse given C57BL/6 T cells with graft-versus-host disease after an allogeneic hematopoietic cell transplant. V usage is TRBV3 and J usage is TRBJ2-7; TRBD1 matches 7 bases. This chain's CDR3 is CASSLGTGSYEQYF. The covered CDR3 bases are TGTGCCAGCAGCTTAGGGACAGGCTCCTATGAACAGTAC.